This TCR beta chain was found in a study of CD8 T cells in ankylosing spondylitis. Study-wide findings and caveats: A TCR beta motif of roughly 8 highly homologous variants seemed to mark ankylosing spondylitis blood. Reports of some motif variants in reactive arthritis synovial fluid and blood predate this one.

This clonotype was counted ten times or more. As yet, its antigen is unknown. Generation of TCR beta libraries employed quantitative 5'-RACE incorporating molecular barcodes. TCRdb passed the 5' RACE reads through MiXCR, listing each CDR3 protein once. The top ten clones hold just over 1% of a sample with fewer than 450,000 distinct CDR3 sequences, roughly 17% of them seen once. The V and J ends lost 4 bases and 0 bases, in that order; junction bases with no gene match: 4. The V gene's germline CDR1 is SGHRS and CDR2 YFSETQ. The CDR3 is 15 residues long. The rearrangement joins TRBV5-1 to TRBJ2-1, with TRBD2 matching over 7 bases. The sequenced sample was blood, either unsorted or a sorted T cell fraction (not recorded which). This TCR came from a male donor with ankylosing spondylitis. The CDR3 sequence is CASSIRDYSYNEQFF. The CDR3 DNA reads as TGCGCCAGCAGCATCCGGGACTACTCCTACAATGAGCAGTTCTTC.